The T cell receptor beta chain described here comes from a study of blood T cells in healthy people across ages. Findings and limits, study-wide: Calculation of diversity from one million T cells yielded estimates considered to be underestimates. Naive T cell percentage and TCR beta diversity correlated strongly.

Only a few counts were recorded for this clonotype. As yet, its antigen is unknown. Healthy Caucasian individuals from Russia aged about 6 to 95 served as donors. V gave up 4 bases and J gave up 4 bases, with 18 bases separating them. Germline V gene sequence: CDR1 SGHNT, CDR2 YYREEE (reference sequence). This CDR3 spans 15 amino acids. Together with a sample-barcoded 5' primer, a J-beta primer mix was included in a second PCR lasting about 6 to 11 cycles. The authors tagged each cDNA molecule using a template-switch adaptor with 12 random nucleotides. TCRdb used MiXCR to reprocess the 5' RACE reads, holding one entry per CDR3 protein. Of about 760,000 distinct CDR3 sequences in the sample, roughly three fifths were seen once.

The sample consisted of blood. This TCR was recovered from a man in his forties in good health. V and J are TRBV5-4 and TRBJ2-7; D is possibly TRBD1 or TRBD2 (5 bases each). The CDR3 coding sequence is TGTGCCAGCAGCGGTCAGGACAACCCGGGATACGAGCAGTACTTC. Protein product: CASSGQDNPGYEQYF.